This T cell receptor (beta chain) was sequenced during a study of cytomegalovirus exposure and HLA in healthy donors. Trimming removed 6 bases from V and 1 base from J; junction bases left unmatched: 6. The CDR3 runs 15 residues. Germline loops: CDR1 MDHEN, CDR2 SYDVKM. PCR amplification relied on 60 Vbeta primers (plus 13 Jbeta primers). Only in-frame clones appear in the TCRdb table, and some are missing; sequencing was by immunoSEQ multiplex PCR. The data show 95,000 to 100,000 clones, around 69% seen once. This chain links TRBV28 with TRBJ2-3, with 8 nucleotides matching TRBD2. Sample: PBMCs. The receptor's source is a woman aged 60 to 75 in good health and CMV-seropositive. The chain's CDR3 is CASSDPGGGTDTQYF. CDR3 nucleotides: TGTGCCAGCAGCGATCCGGGAGGGGGCACAGATACGCAGTATTTT.